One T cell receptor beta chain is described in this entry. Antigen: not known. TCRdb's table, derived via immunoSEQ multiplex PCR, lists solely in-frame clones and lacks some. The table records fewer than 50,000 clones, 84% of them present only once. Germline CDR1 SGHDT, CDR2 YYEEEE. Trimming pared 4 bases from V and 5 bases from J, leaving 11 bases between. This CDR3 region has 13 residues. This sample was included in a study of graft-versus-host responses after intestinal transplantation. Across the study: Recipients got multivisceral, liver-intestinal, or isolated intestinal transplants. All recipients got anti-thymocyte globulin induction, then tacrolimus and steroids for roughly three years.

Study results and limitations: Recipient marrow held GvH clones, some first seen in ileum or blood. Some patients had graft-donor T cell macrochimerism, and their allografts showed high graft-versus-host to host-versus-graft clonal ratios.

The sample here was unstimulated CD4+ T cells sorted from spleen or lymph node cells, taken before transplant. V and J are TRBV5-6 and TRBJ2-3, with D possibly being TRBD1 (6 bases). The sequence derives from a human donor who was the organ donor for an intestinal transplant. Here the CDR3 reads CASSAFRGDTQYF. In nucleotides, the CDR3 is TGTGCCAGCAGCGCCTTCAGGGGAGATACGCAGTATTTT.